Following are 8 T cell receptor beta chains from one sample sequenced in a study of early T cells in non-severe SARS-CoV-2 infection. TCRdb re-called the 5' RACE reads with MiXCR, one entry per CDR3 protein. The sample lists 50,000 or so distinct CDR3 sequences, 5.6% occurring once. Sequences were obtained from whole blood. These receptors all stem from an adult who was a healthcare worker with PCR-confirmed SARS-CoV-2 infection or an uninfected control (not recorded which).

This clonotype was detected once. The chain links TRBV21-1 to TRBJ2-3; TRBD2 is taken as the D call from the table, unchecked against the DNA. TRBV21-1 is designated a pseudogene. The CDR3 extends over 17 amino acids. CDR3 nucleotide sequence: TGTGCCAGCAGCATGACAGCGGGGGGGCCATTGGCCTATACGCAGTATTTT. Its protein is CASSMTAGGPLAYTQYF.

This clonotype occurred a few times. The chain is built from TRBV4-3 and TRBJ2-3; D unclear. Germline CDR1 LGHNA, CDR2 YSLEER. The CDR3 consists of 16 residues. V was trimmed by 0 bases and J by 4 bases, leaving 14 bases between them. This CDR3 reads CASSQDLAPGADTQYF. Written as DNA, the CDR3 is TGCGCCAGCAGCCAAGATCTGGCGCCTGGGGCAGATACGCAGTATTTT.

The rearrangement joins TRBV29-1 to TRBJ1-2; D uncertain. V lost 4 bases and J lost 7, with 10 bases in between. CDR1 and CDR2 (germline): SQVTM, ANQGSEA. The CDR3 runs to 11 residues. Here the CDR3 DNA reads TGCAGCGTTGGGGAAGCGGGTGGCTACACCTTC. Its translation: CSVGEAGGYTF.

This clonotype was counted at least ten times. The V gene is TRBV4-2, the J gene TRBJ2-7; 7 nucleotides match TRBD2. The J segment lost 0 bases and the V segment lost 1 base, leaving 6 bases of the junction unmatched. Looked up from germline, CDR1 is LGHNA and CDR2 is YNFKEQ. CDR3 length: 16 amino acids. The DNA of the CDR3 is TGTGCCAGCAGCCAAGTTTTGGGGGGGAGCTCCTACGAGCAGTACTTC. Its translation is CASSQVLGGSSYEQYF.

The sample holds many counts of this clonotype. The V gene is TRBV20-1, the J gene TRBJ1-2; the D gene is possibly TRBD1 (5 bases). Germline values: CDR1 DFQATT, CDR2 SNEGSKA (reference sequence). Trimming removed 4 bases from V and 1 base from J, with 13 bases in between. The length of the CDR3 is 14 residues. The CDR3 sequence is CSAIGAALNYGYTF. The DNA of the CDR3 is TGCAGTGCTATTGGGGCAGCTCTTAACTATGGCTACACCTTC.

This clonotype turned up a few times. This CDR3 reads CASSPGTSEQYF. Here the CDR3 DNA reads TGTGCCAGCAGCCCGGGGACTTCCGAGCAGTACTTC. The V gene is TRBV7-2, the J gene TRBJ2-7, with D possibly TRBD2 on 6 matching bases. The germline V and J ends were trimmed by 5 bases and 6 bases, with 11 bases remaining between them. Per germline, CDR1 SGHTA and CDR2 FQGNSA. CDR3 length: 12 amino acids.

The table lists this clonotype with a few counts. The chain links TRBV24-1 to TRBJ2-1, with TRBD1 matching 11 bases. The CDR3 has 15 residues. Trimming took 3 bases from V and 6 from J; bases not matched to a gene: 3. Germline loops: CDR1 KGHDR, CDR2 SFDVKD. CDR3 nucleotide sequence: TGTGCCACCAGTGATCGGACAGGGGGCTTCAATGAGCAGTTCTTC. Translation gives CATSDRTGGFNEQFF.

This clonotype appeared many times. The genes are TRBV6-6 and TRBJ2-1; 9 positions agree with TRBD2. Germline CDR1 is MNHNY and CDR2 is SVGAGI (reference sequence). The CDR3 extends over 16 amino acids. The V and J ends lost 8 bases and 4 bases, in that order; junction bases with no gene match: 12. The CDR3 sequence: CASGSLSGGPYNEQFF. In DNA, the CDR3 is TGTGCCAGCGGAAGCCTAAGCGGGGGGCCTTACAATGAGCAGTTCTTC.